These 21 T cell receptor beta chains were all obtained from the same sample, sequenced in a study of blood T cell repertoires in COVID-19. This table comes from immunoSEQ multiplex PCR, and its TCRdb copy is limited to in-frame clones, with some not included. The profile shows about 250,000 clones, about 87% of them singletons. The sample consisted of PBMCs or T cells enriched from blood (not recorded which). These receptors all stem from a woman aged 30 to 39 with acute COVID-19.

This chain uses TRBV10-3 with TRBJ1-2; D not certain. Trimming took off 5 bases at V and 7 bases at J, with 20 bases between the two ends. Germline assignment: CDR1 ENHRY and CDR2 SYGVKD. The CDR3 covers 15 residues. The CDR3 here is CAISSSATREGGYTF. Written as DNA, the CDR3 is TGTGCCATCAGTAGTTCGGCCACCCGCGAGGGTGGCTACACCTTC.

The chain couples TRBV4-1 to TRBJ2-2, with a possible D match to TRBD1 (5 bases). V was pared by 1 base and J by 6 bases, with 9 bases between. The germline CDR1 and CDR2 sequences are MGHRA and YSYEKL. The CDR3 has 14 residues. CDR3 residues: CASSQGGNAGELFF. The CDR3 DNA reads as TGCGCCAGCAGCCAAGGGGGCAATGCCGGGGAGCTGTTTTTT.

This chain connects TRBV4-1 to TRBJ1-3; TRBD1 agrees at 7 bases. With V trimmed by 0 bases and J by 2 bases, 7 bases remained unmatched. Per germline, CDR1 MGHRA and CDR2 YSYEKL. The CDR3 is 17 residues long. In DNA, the CDR3 is TGCGCCAGCAGCCAAGATAGACAGGGCGTCCCTGGAAACACCATATATTTT. Its translation: CASSQDRQGVPGNTIYF.

V and J are TRBV14 and TRBJ1-6; 8 bases map to TRBD1. V was pared by 2 bases and J by 11 bases, with 2 bases of the junction left unmatched. The CDR3 has 13 residues. Germline V gene lookup returns CDR1 SGHDN and CDR2 FVKESK. In DNA, the CDR3 is TGTGCCAGCAGCCAAATACAGGGGGCACCCCTCCACTTT. Translating it yields CASSQIQGAPLHF.

This chain links TRBV6-5 with TRBJ1-6; TRBD1 is a possible D gene (5 bases). Trimming pared 0 bases from V and 9 bases from J, leaving 12 bases between. The CDR3 is made up of 15 amino acids. CDR1 is MNHEY, CDR2 SVGAGI, per germline. CDR3 DNA sequence: TGTGCCAGCAGTTACTCCGCAGGGTTTGGTTCACCCCTCCACTTT. Translation gives CASSYSAGFGSPLHF.

This clone was counted a single time. The chain has TRBV7-2 and TRBJ1-2; 7 nucleotides align to TRBD1. The CDR3 spans 15 residues. Germline CDR1 is SGHTA and CDR2 is FQGNSA. V dropped 5 bases and J dropped 5; count of bases not matched to a gene: 11. As DNA, the CDR3 is TGTGCCAGCAGCCTTCAAGGGACAGCAAGTTATGGCTACACCTTC. Translation: CASSLQGTASYGYTF.

This chain uses TRBV11-2 with TRBJ2-1, with a weak D call TRBD2 (6 bases). V was pared by 5 bases and J by 7 bases, with 15 bases between. This CDR3 is built from 14 residues. The germline CDR1 and CDR2 sequences are SGHAT and FQNNGV. The CDR3 loop reads CASSPGGGGNEQFF. CDR3 coding DNA: TGTGCCAGCAGCCCCGGGGGTGGGGGGAATGAGCAGTTCTTC.

This sequence joins TRBV29-1 and TRBJ1-2, with D uncertain. The germline V and J ends were trimmed by 0 bases and 8 bases, with 10 bases remaining between them. Germline CDR1 and CDR2: SQVTM and ANQGSEA. The CDR3 spans 12 residues. The CDR3 nucleotides read TGCAGCGTTGAAGAGGGCCGGTGGGGCTACACCTTC. Translation gives CSVEEGRWGYTF. The full variable domain, in which reference TRBV29-1 and TRBJ1-2 provide the parts outside the CDR3, is SAVISQKPSRDICQRGTSLTIQCQVDSQVTMMFWYRQQPGQSLTLIATANQGSEATYESGFVIDKFPISRPNLTFSTLTVSNMSPEDSSIYLCSVEEGRWGYTFGSGTRLTVV.

The table lists this clone with a few counts. The chain is built from TRBV6-2 or TRBV6-3 and TRBJ2-7; D possibly corresponds to TRBD2 (6 bases). V was cut by 0 bases and J by 0 bases, with 9 bases left in between. Germline lookup yields CDR1 MNHEY and CDR2 SVGEGT. The length of the CDR3 is 15 residues. CDR3 region: CASSYSPDYSYEQYF. In nucleotides, the CDR3 is TGTGCCAGCAGTTACTCGCCGGACTACTCCTACGAGCAGTACTTC.

This sequence joins TRBV5-1 and TRBJ1-2, with 7 bases that match TRBD1. The CDR3 sequence is 15 residues long. CDR1 is SGHRS and CDR2 is YFSETQ in the germline V gene. Trimming took 4 bases from V and 4 from J; bases not matched to a gene: 10. CDR3 sequence (DNA): TGCGCCAGCAGCAGTTACAGGGGAATTGGCTATGGCTACACCTTC. It is translated as CASSSYRGIGYGYTF. Combining the CDR3 with reference TRBV5-1 and TRBJ1-2 gives the whole variable domain KAGVTQTPRYLIKTRGQQVTLSCSPISGHRSVSWYQQTPGQGLQFLFEYFSETQRNKGNFPGRFSGRQFSNSRSEMNVSTLELGDSALYLCASSSYRGIGYGYTFGSGTRLTVV.

This chain connects TRBV7-6 to TRBJ1-1; D is possibly TRBD1 (6 bases). The V end lost 3 bases, the J end lost 0 bases, and 8 bases lay between the germline ends. CDR1 and CDR2 (germline): SGHVS, FNYEAQ. The CDR3 contains 14 residues. DNA of the CDR3: TGTGCCAGCAGCTTGGGGGCGTTGAACACTGAAGCTTTCTTT. Translation: CASSLGALNTEAFF.

This sequence joins TRBV19 and TRBJ2-7; the D gene is possibly TRBD2 (6 bases). Germline V gene sequence: CDR1 LNHDA, CDR2 SQIVND (reference sequence). Trimming removed 3 bases at V and 0 bases at J, with 12 bases between. This CDR3 contains 15 residues. The CDR3 nucleotides read TGTGCCAGTAGTATTCGGGACTCCTCCTCCTACGAGCAGTACTTC. The encoded protein is CASSIRDSSSYEQYF.

In this sample, this clone turned up once. The chain links TRBV5-1 to TRBJ1-1, with a possible D match to TRBD1 (6 bases). Germline V gene lookup returns CDR1 SGHRS and CDR2 YFSETQ. This CDR3 spans 14 amino acids. Trimming left V 0 bases short and J 3 bases short, with 9 bases between. The CDR3 bases are TGCGCCAGCAGCTTGGTTTCAGGGGACACTGAAGCTTTCTTT. It yields the protein CASSLVSGDTEAFF.

This chain joins TRBV6-5 and TRBJ1-2; D remains unclear. The CDR3 contains 15 residues. CDR1 and CDR2 (germline): MNHEY, SVGAGI. V lost 0 bases, J lost 3 bases, and 11 bases lay in between. The CDR3 loop reads CASSYSRESYYGYTF. In DNA form, the CDR3 reads TGTGCCAGCAGTTACTCGAGGGAGTCTTACTATGGCTACACCTTC.

The J gene is TRBJ1-1, the V gene TRBV11-2; 9 bases align to TRBD1. The germline V gene has CDR1 SGHAT and CDR2 FQNNGV. V was pared by 5 bases and J by 8 bases, with 12 bases of the junction left unmatched. The CDR3 is made up of 15 amino acids. CDR3 sequence reads: CASSGTGTSWGEAFF. DNA of the CDR3: TGTGCCAGCAGCGGGACAGGGACTTCGTGGGGGGAAGCTTTCTTT. Full variable domain (missing parts from reference TRBV11-2 and TRBJ1-1): EAGVAQSPRYKIIEKRQSVAFWCNPISGHATLYWYQQILGQGPKLLIQFQNNGVVDDSQLPKDRFSAERLKGVDSTLKIQPAKLEDSAVYLCASSGTGTSWGEAFFGQGTRLTVV.

The rearrangement uses TRBV11-2 and TRBJ1-2; possible D gene TRBD1, 6 bases. Between the trimmed V and J ends, which lost 0 bases and 8 bases, there was a span of 13 bases. The CDR3 loop spans 14 amino acids. The V gene's germline CDR1 is SGHAT and CDR2 FQNNGV. CDR3 DNA sequence: TGTGCCAGCAGCTTAGATGGGGCAGGGGTAGGCTACACCTTC. Translating it yields CASSLDGAGVGYTF. The full variable domain, its missing parts supplied by reference TRBV11-2 and TRBJ1-2, is EAGVAQSPRYKIIEKRQSVAFWCNPISGHATLYWYQQILGQGPKLLIQFQNNGVVDDSQLPKDRFSAERLKGVDSTLKIQPAKLEDSAVYLCASSLDGAGVGYTFGSGTRLTVV.

V is TRBV5-1 and J is TRBJ1-2; D gene unclear. The length of the CDR3 is 16 residues. Trimming took off 0 bases at V and 3 bases at J, with 15 bases between the two ends. The germline gives CDR1 SGHRS, CDR2 YFSETQ. The CDR3 reads CASSLGLGRVDYGYTF. The DNA for the CDR3 is TGCGCCAGCAGCTTGGGATTAGGGAGGGTGGACTATGGCTACACCTTC. Together with reference TRBV5-1 and TRBJ1-2, the CDR3 gives the full variable domain: KAGVTQTPRYLIKTRGQQVTLSCSPISGHRSVSWYQQTPGQGLQFLFEYFSETQRNKGNFPGRFSGRQFSNSRSEMNVSTLELGDSALYLCASSLGLGRVDYGYTFGSGTRLTVV.

This CDR3 reads CSVGTGKETQYF. CDR3 coding DNA: TGCAGCGTGGGGACAGGGAAAGAGACCCAGTACTTC. This chain links TRBV29-1 with TRBJ2-5, with 9 bases aligning to TRBD1. The germline gives CDR1 SQVTM, CDR2 ANQGSEA. The V segment lost 6 bases and the J segment 3 bases; nucleotides outside the gene matches: 2. The CDR3 runs to 12 residues.

V gene TRBV18 combines with J gene TRBJ1-3, with D unclear. The V gene lost 2 bases and the J gene lost 0 bases, with 14 bases spanning the gap. Looked up from germline, CDR1 is KGHSH and CDR2 is LQKENI. The CDR3 is 17 amino acids. In DNA form, the CDR3 reads TGTGCCAGCTCACCAAACGCGGAGCTTTCCTCTGGAAACACCATATATTTT. It yields the protein CASSPNAELSSGNTIYF.

V is TRBV18 and J is TRBJ2-2; TRBD1 matches at 9 bases. Germline lookup yields CDR1 KGHSH and CDR2 LQKENI. Germline trimming cut 2 bases from V and 6 bases from J; bases unmatched to any gene: 4. CDR3 size: 15 residues. In DNA, the CDR3 is TGTGCCAGCTCACCAGGGACAGGGTTATCCGGGGAGCTGTTTTTT. Encoded protein: CASSPGTGLSGELFF. Filled out from reference TRBV18 and TRBJ2-2, the complete variable domain reads NAGVMQNPRHLVRRRGQEARLRCSPMKGHSHVYWYRQLPEEGLKFMVYLQKENIIDESGMPKERFSAEFPKEGPSILRIQQVVRGDSAAYFCASSPGTGLSGELFFGEGSRLTVL.

The chain recombines TRBV10-3 with TRBJ2-5; 7 bases are a match to TRBD1. V was pared by 8 bases and J by 5 bases, with 2 bases of the junction left unmatched. The CDR3 contains 11 residues. CDR1 and CDR2 from the germline V gene are ENHRY and SYGVKD. The CDR3 DNA sequence: TGTGCCATCCGACAGGGCGAGACCCAGTACTTC. This translates into CAIRQGETQYF.